The entry below describes one T cell receptor beta chain. Other DNA sequences in this sample translate to the same CDR3. The germline CDR1 and CDR2 sequences are MNHEY and SMNVEV (reference sequence). The length of the CDR3 is 13 residues. The ends lost 5 bases at V and 5 bases at J; junction bases unmatched: 5. In the study's own analysis: Cell counts per sample came from amplifying reference gene primers. Here immunoSEQ multiplex PCR was the method, and the copy in TCRdb shows in-frame clones only, minus some. From that table come the V and J calls and clone size; the DNA was used to work out D and trimming. This sample has a few hundred thousand clones, with more than 80% found just once. This entry is derived from a study of blood T cell repertoires in COVID-19. Study as a whole: PBMCs, B-cell-depleted T cells, or T cells were the source of the cDNA or gDNA that made up the material.

The chain recombines TRBV27 with TRBJ1-2; 7 bases are a match to TRBD1. The sequencing input was peripheral blood. The sequence was collected from a middle-aged man with acute or convalescent COVID-19. Here the CDR3 reads CASSLTGAYGYTF. In DNA form, the CDR3 reads TGTGCCAGCAGTCTCACAGGGGCGTATGGCTACACCTTC.